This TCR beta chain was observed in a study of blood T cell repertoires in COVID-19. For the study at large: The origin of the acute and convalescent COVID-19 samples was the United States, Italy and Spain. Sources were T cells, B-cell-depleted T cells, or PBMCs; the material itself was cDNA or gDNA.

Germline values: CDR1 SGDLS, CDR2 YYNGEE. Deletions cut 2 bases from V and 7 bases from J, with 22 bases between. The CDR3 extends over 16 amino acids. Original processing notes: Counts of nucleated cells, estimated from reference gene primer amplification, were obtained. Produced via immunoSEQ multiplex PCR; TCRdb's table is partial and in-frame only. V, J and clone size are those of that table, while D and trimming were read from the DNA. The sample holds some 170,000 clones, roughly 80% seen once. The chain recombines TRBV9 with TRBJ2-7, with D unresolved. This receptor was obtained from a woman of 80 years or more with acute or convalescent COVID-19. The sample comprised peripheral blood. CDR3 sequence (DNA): TGTGCCAGCAGCGTCACCTCCCACCTCACTACCGGGGAGCAGTACTTC. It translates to CASSVTSHLTTGEQYF. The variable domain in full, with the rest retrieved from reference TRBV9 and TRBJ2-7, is DSGVTQTPKHLITATGQRVTLRCSPRSGDLSVYWYQQSLDQGLQFLIQYYNGEERAKGNILERFSAQQFPDLHSELNLSSLELGDSALYFCASSVTSHLTTGEQYFGPGTRLTVT.